This T cell receptor beta chain was retrieved from a study of blood T cell repertoires in COVID-19. At the level of the study: Whether acute or convalescent, the COVID-19 samples came from the United States, Italy and Spain. PBMCs, B-cell-depleted T cells, or T cells provided the cDNA or gDNA that made up the material.

Original handling: Scientists estimated how many nucleated cells there were by amplifying reference gene primers. Measured with immunoSEQ multiplex PCR; TCRdb has only the in-frame clones, and not every one. That table is the source of V, J and clone size, and D and trimming were worked out from the DNA. Among some 74,000 clones, 80% were seen once, and the ten largest hold approximately 12%. Germline V gene lookup returns CDR1 LGHNA and CDR2 YSLEER. The CDR3 has 17 amino acids. V was pared by 4 bases and J by 3 bases, with 13 bases of the junction left unmatched. Source material: peripheral blood. This receptor was taken from a human donor in a cohort sampled during active COVID-19. The rearrangement links TRBV4-3 to TRBJ1-2, with TRBD1 matching 8 bases. Written as DNA, the CDR3 is TGCGCCAGCAGCCGCGGGGGGGGAGGGACAGGCGACTATGGCTACACCTTC. It encodes CASSRGGGGTGDYGYTF.